This record concerns one TCR beta chain sequence. The CDR3 has 14 amino acids. The V gene lost 0 bases and the J gene lost 7 bases, with 10 bases spanning the gap. The germline gives CDR1 GTSNPN, CDR2 SVGIG (reference sequence). These data originate in a study of blood T cell repertoires in COVID-19. Using immunoSEQ multiplex PCR, the repertoire was profiled, and TCRdb retains in-frame clones only, with some absent. The sample has more than 85,000 clones; roughly nine tenths are singletons. Sequencing used peripheral blood. The J gene is TRBJ1-6, the V gene TRBV30, with TRBD1 as a possible D gene (5 bases). This receptor was obtained from a man aged 45-65 years with active COVID-19. The CDR3 DNA reads TGTGCCTGGAGTGTGGGCAGGGCCAATTCACCCCTCCACTTT. This encodes CAWSVGRANSPLHF.